These 21 T cell receptor beta chains share one sample of origin, sequenced in a study of blood T cell repertoires in COVID-19. Sequencing was performed with immunoSEQ multiplex PCR; in TCRdb, only in-frame clones are kept and a portion is missing. The sample shows some 50,000 clones, less than 95% of them seen only once. Sample: peripheral blood. These receptors were obtained from a man aged 40-55 years with acute or convalescent COVID-19.

The chain uses TRBV5-1 and TRBJ2-5; 12 bases fit TRBD2. Germline V gene sequence: CDR1 SGHRS, CDR2 YFSETQ. The CDR3 is made up of 16 amino acids. J lost 3 bases, V lost 4 bases, and 7 bases had no gene match. The CDR3: CASSKGLAGREETQYF. In nucleotides, the CDR3 is TGCGCCAGCAGCAAGGGACTAGCGGGTCGGGAAGAGACCCAGTACTTC.

This CDR3 reads CASSPLPGGVYEQYF. Written as DNA, the CDR3 is TGTGCCAGCAGCCCCCTACCGGGGGGGGTCTACGAGCAGTACTTC. This sequence joins TRBV7-2 and TRBJ2-7, with TRBD2 identical over 8 bases. V lost 5 bases and J lost 3; bases outside the gene matches: 9. This CDR3 is 15 amino acids long. Germline lookup yields CDR1 SGHTA and CDR2 FQGNSA.

The gene calls are TRBV3-1 (or the pseudogene TRBV3-2) and TRBJ1-6; D unclear. The CDR3 runs to 14 residues. Trimming cost V 3 bases and J 7 bases, with 10 bases left between them. Germline V gene lookup returns CDR1 LGHDT and CDR2 YNNKEL (reference sequence). CDR3 protein: CASSQQVPNSPLHF. CDR3 in DNA: TGTGCCAGCAGCCAGCAGGTCCCCAATTCACCCCTCCACTTT.

This clone was observed a handful of times. This chain connects TRBV9 to TRBJ1-5, with 8 bases that match TRBD1. The CDR3 covers 14 residues. CDR1 is SGDLS and CDR2 is YYNGEE in the germline V gene. The V segment lost 3 bases and the J segment 5 bases; nucleotides outside the gene matches: 4. CDR3 DNA: TGTGCCAGCAGCGCGGGACAGGCGCATCAGCCCCAGCATTTT. This sequence encodes CASSAGQAHQPQHF.

The V call is TRBV10-2, the J call TRBJ1-5; the match to TRBD1 covers 10 bases. The CDR3 runs to 18 residues. Germline CDR1 is WSHSY and CDR2 is SAAADI. Trimming at V came to 6 bases and at J to 2 bases, leaving 13 bases not matched to a gene. DNA of the CDR3: TGCGCCAGCAGCTGGGGGGGACAGGGGCTGGTGGGCAATCAGCCCCAGCATTTT. This encodes CASSWGGQGLVGNQPQHF.

The chain has TRBV5-1 and TRBJ2-5; 15 bases agree with TRBD2. After removal of 4 bases from V and 2 bases from J, the junction contained 6 bases not matched to a gene. The V gene's germline CDR1 is SGHRS and CDR2 YFSETQ. This CDR3 is 17 amino acids long. The CDR3 sequence is CASSPRTSGRVQETQYF. The CDR3 DNA sequence: TGCGCCAGCAGCCCGCGGACTAGCGGGAGGGTTCAAGAGACCCAGTACTTC. The entire variable domain, with the rest obtained from reference TRBV5-1 and TRBJ2-5, is as follows: KAGVTQTPRYLIKTRGQQVTLSCSPISGHRSVSWYQQTPGQGLQFLFEYFSETQRNKGNFPGRFSGRQFSNSRSEMNVSTLELGDSALYLCASSPRTSGRVQETQYFGPGTRLLVL.

DNA of the CDR3: TGTGCCAGCAGCGAAGCAGGATACACCGGGGAGCTGTTTTTT. It yields the protein CASSEAGYTGELFF. This rearrangement joins TRBV7-7 to TRBJ2-2; no firm D call. CDR3 size: 14 residues. CDR1 is SSHAT and CDR2 is FNYEAQ in the germline V gene (reference sequence). V lost 5 bases and J 3 bases, leaving 10 bases between the germline ends.

J is TRBJ1-2 and V is TRBV5-1; D call uncertain. There are 13 residues in the CDR3. V lost 0 bases, J lost 5 bases, and 8 bases lay in between. CDR1 is SGHRS, CDR2 YFSETQ, per germline. The CDR3 sequence is CASSLGQDYGYTF. The CDR3 nucleotides read TGCGCCAGCAGCTTGGGTCAGGATTATGGCTACACCTTC.

The chain uses TRBV11-3 and TRBJ2-1, with TRBD2 matching 7 bases. V lost 1 base to trimming and J lost 7 bases; unmatched junction nucleotides: 10. Germline lookup yields CDR1 SGHNT and CDR2 YENEEA. The CDR3 covers 16 residues. CDR3 sequence (DNA): TGTGCCAGCAGCTTAGTCCTAAGCGGGACTTCGAATGAGCAGTTCTTC. Translated, it gives CASSLVLSGTSNEQFF.

The chain recombines TRBV5-5 with TRBJ2-3; 7 nucleotides match TRBD2. CDR3 length equals 15 residues. Unmatched junction bases numbered 6, after V lost 4 bases and J lost 1 base. Per the germline V gene, CDR1 is SGHKS and CDR2 is YYEKEE (reference sequence). The CDR3 loop is CASSHPLAGTDTQYF. The CDR3 region has the DNA TGTGCCAGCAGCCACCCCCTAGCGGGCACAGATACGCAGTATTTT. Drawing the rest from reference TRBV5-5 and TRBJ2-3, the complete variable domain is DAGVTQSPTHLIKTRGQQVTLRCSPISGHKSVSWYQQVLGQGPQFIFQYYEKEERGRGNFPDRFSARQFPNYSSELNVNALLLGDSALYLCASSHPLAGTDTQYFGPGTRLTVL.

This chain connects TRBV7-2 to TRBJ2-7; TRBD1 agrees at 7 bases. The CDR3 loop spans 16 amino acids. The ends lost 2 bases at V and 2 bases at J; junction bases unmatched: 9. The germline CDR1 and CDR2 sequences are SGHTA and FQGNSA. As DNA, the CDR3 is TGTGCCAGCAGCTTATCCCGAACGACAGGGACCTACGAGCAGTACTTC. It yields the protein CASSLSRTTGTYEQYF.

The chain links TRBV21-1 to TRBJ2-7; the table's D call TRBD1 went unverified against the DNA. TRBV21-1 corresponds to a pseudogene. This CDR3 has 16 residues. The CDR3 region has the DNA TGTGCCAGCAGCAAAGTCGGAGGGGACAGGGATTACGAGCAGTACTTC. The encoded protein is CASSKVGGDRDYEQYF.

CDR3 bases: TGTGCCAGCAACCCCTGGTGGGGGCCCCAGGGATATAGCAATCAGCCCCAGCATTTT. Protein sequence: CASNPWWGPQGYSNQPQHF. The chain combines TRBV9 with TRBJ1-5, with TRBD1 as a possible D gene (6 bases). The germline CDR1 and CDR2 sequences are SGDLS and YYNGEE. Trimming pared 6 bases from V and 0 bases from J, leaving 25 bases between. There are 19 residues in the CDR3.

V is TRBV20-1 and J is TRBJ1-1, with TRBD1 as a possible D gene (5 bases). This CDR3 has 13 residues. Germline V gene data show CDR1 as DFQATT and CDR2 as SNEGSKA (reference sequence). Deletions cut 3 bases from V and 1 base from J, with 9 bases between. Here the CDR3 reads CSASKTANTEAFF. CDR3 bases: TGCAGTGCTAGTAAGACAGCGAACACTGAAGCTTTCTTT.

The chain employs TRBV27 and TRBJ2-3; the match to TRBD2 covers 12 bases. The CDR3 extends over 18 amino acids. Germline V gene sequence: CDR1 MNHEY, CDR2 SMNVEV (reference sequence). Germline trimming cut 2 bases from V and 2 bases from J; bases unmatched to any gene: 8. CDR3 region: CASSLGVTSGRFTDTQYF. The DNA of the CDR3 is TGTGCCAGCAGTTTAGGGGTGACTAGCGGGAGATTCACAGATACGCAGTATTTT.

V gene TRBV11-2 combines with J gene TRBJ1-2; the D is unclear. V lost 1 base to trimming and J lost 2 bases, with 17 bases between them. From germline, CDR1 is SGHAT and CDR2 FQNNGV. The CDR3 extends over 17 amino acids. The DNA of the CDR3 is TGTGCCAGCAGCTTAGGGGCTGGTGGGCGCCTCAACTATGGCTACACCTTC. This translates into CASSLGAGGRLNYGYTF.

This clone showed up just once. J is TRBJ2-2 and V is TRBV15; D ambiguous. The CDR3 length is 15 residues. Trimming cost V 3 bases and J 5 bases, with 13 bases left between them. Germline loops: CDR1 LNHNV, CDR2 YYDKDF (reference sequence). In DNA, the CDR3 is TGTGCCACCAGCAGTGCAACAGATCGGACCGGGGAGCTGTTTTTT. Protein: CATSSATDRTGELFF.

The chain carries TRBV18 and TRBJ1-3, with TRBD1 matching over 7 bases. V trimming: 0 bases; J trimming: 0 bases; junction bases outside the gene matches: 2. Per the germline V gene, CDR1 is KGHSH and CDR2 is LQKENI. The CDR3 has 16 residues. DNA of the CDR3: TGTGCCAGCTCACCACCGACAGGGATCTCTGGAAACACCATATATTTT. The encoded protein is CASSPPTGISGNTIYF.

J is TRBJ2-5 and V is TRBV10-3; D is perhaps TRBD1 (6 bases). There are 15 residues in the CDR3. The germline V gene encodes CDR1 ENHRY and CDR2 SYGVKD. Trimming removed 5 bases at V and 0 bases at J, with 13 bases between. This chain's CDR3 is CAISQYRVYQETQYF. CDR3 bases: TGTGCCATCAGTCAATACAGGGTGTACCAAGAGACCCAGTACTTC.

The V and J genes are TRBV19 and TRBJ1-1; 8 nucleotides match TRBD1. Germline V gene lookup returns CDR1 LNHDA and CDR2 SQIVND (reference sequence). The CDR3 length is 14 residues. The J segment lost 6 bases and the V segment lost 4 bases, leaving 7 bases of the junction unmatched. The CDR3 coding sequence is TGTGCCAGTAGTAGTCGGACAGGGAGCGCTGAAGCTTTCTTT. Amino acid sequence: CASSSRTGSAEAFF.

This clone came up once. The J gene is TRBJ1-3, the V gene TRBV3-1 (or the pseudogene TRBV3-2); no definite D call. This CDR3 contains 17 residues. Germline V gene lookup returns CDR1 LGHDT and CDR2 YNNKEL (reference sequence). Trimming removed 1 base at V and 0 bases at J, with 13 bases between. The CDR3 nucleotides are TGTGCCAGCAGCCAAGTCATCTGGAGCGTCTCTGGAAACACCATATATTTT. Translating gives CASSQVIWSVSGNTIYF.